Here is one T cell receptor beta chain with its context. Amplification used 60 Vbeta primers and 13 Jbeta primers. The data were produced by immunoSEQ multiplex PCR, yet TCRdb's version contains in-frame clones alone and is incomplete. The table includes 180,000 or so clones, roughly 80% detected once. The record originates from a study of cytomegalovirus exposure and HLA in healthy donors. The CDR3 runs to 16 residues. V gave up 1 base and J gave up 7 bases; unmatched junction bases: 8. CDR1 and CDR2 from the germline V gene are SGHTA and FQGNSA. The TCR was taken from a woman aged 40 to 50 in good health and CMV-seropositive. Sequencing was performed on PBMCs. This chain connects TRBV7-2 to TRBJ1-2; TRBD1 agrees at 11 bases. Here the CDR3 DNA reads TGTGCCAGCAGCTTAGAGTCGTTCGGGACAGGGGGTGGCTACACCTTC. Translated, it gives CASSLESFGTGGGYTF.